Below, 21 T cell receptor beta chains from the same sample are listed, as sequenced in a study of shared clonotypes between healthy human individuals. The naive CD8 fraction comprised CD45RO-negative cells positively selected for CCR7 and excluded terminally differentiated effector memory CD45RA+ cells. The data were produced by immunoSEQ multiplex PCR, yet TCRdb's version contains in-frame clones alone and is incomplete. The sample consists of about 2.1 million clones, approximately 92% of them appearing once. The sequencing input was naive CD8+ T cells from PBMCs. These receptors came from a young man in good health. Some clones in this sample may be carry-over from other donors' samples.

The CDR3 region is CASSLDDWPQYF. DNA of the CDR3: TGTGCCAGCAGCTTAGATGACTGGCCGCAGTATTTT. This chain joins TRBV7-2 and TRBJ2-3; D gene unclear. The germline CDR1 and CDR2 sequences are SGHTA and FQGNSA. There are 12 residues in the CDR3. Between the trimmed V and J ends, which lost 1 base and 10 bases, there was a span of 9 bases.

The chain carries TRBV29-1 and TRBJ2-7, with D perhaps matching TRBD2 (6 bases). The V and J ends lost 5 bases and 6 bases respectively, with 11 bases between them. CDR1 is SQVTM, CDR2 ANQGSEA, per germline. The CDR3 has 11 amino acids. CDR3 residues: CSVPWRGEQYF. CDR3 in DNA: TGCAGCGTTCCTTGGAGGGGCGAGCAGTACTTC.

CDR3 in DNA: TGCGCCAGCAGCCAGGGGGGAAAGGACACTGAAGCTTTCTTT. The encoded protein is CASSQGGKDTEAFF. This rearrangement joins TRBV4-3 to TRBJ1-1; weak D call: TRBD1 (5 bases). V dropped 3 bases and J dropped 3 bases, with 11 bases sitting between them. CDR1 and CDR2 from the germline V gene are LGHNA and YSLEER. This CDR3 contains 14 residues.

This clone was detected a few times. The chain is built from TRBV4-1 and TRBJ1-5; D call uncertain. The V gene's germline CDR1 is MGHRA and CDR2 YSYEKL. Trimming took 4 bases from V and 2 from J, leaving 15 bases between them. CDR3 size: 16 residues. CDR3 protein: CASSPREGRGNQPQHF. The CDR3 region has the DNA TGCGCCAGCAGCCCGCGGGAGGGTAGAGGCAATCAGCCCCAGCATTTT.

The V call is TRBV25-1, the J call TRBJ2-2; D unresolved. The V gene's germline CDR1 is MGHDK and CDR2 SYGVNS. There are 15 residues in the CDR3. V shed 3 bases and J shed 5 bases, with 13 bases lying between them. In DNA form, the CDR3 reads TGTGCCAGCAGTGATTACATAGAAGGAACCGGGGAGCTGTTTTTT. The encoded protein is CASSDYIEGTGELFF.

This clone has a single count. The chain employs TRBV7-8 and TRBJ1-4; D remains ambiguous. V lost 5 bases and J lost 8, with 18 bases in between. This CDR3 is built from 15 residues. CDR1 and CDR2 (germline): SGHVS, FQNEAQ. CDR3 in amino acids: CASSHKGPVREKLFF. CDR3 bases: TGTGCCAGCAGCCACAAGGGTCCAGTGAGGGAAAAACTGTTTTTT.

The chain couples TRBV11-2 to TRBJ2-2, with 10 nucleotides matching TRBD1. This CDR3 is 16 amino acids long. The V gene's germline CDR1 is SGHAT and CDR2 FQNNGV. J lost 5 bases, V lost 3 bases, and 6 bases had no gene match. The CDR3 loop is CASSLWGTGDTGELFF. Here the CDR3 DNA reads TGTGCCAGCAGCTTGTGGGGGACAGGGGATACCGGGGAGCTGTTTTTT.

This chain connects TRBV7-8 to TRBJ2-5; TRBD2 agrees at 7 bases. The CDR3 covers 16 residues. The germline V gene encodes CDR1 SGHVS and CDR2 FQNEAQ. With V trimmed by 1 base and J by 3 bases, 8 bases remained unmatched. The CDR3 loop reads CASSLGKRGGEETQYF. CDR3 sequence (DNA): TGTGCCAGCAGCTTAGGCAAGCGGGGTGGGGAAGAGACCCAGTACTTC.

The chain joins TRBV19 to TRBJ1-3; D call uncertain. Germline CDR1 is LNHDA and CDR2 is SQIVND (reference sequence). V was clipped by 5 bases and J by 0 bases, with 11 bases between them. This CDR3 has 15 residues. CDR3 sequence: CASSGGPSSGNTIYF. CDR3 coding DNA: TGTGCCAGTAGTGGAGGGCCCAGCTCTGGAAACACCATATATTTT.

Comment on this clone: Different DNA sequences within this sample yield the same CDR3. The gene calls are TRBV29-1 and TRBJ2-1, with 8 positions matching TRBD1. Germline V gene sequence: CDR1 SQVTM, CDR2 ANQGSEA. This CDR3 has 12 residues. The CDR3 reads CSLTGGYNEQFF. CDR3 in DNA: TGCAGTCTAACAGGGGGATACAATGAGCAGTTCTTC.

This chain connects TRBV28 to TRBJ2-5; D call uncertain. Germline loops: CDR1 MDHEN, CDR2 SYDVKM. Between the trimmed V and J ends, which lost 7 bases and 2 bases, there was a span of 5 bases. This CDR3 has 11 residues. The CDR3 region is CASMLQETQYF. In DNA, the CDR3 is TGTGCCAGCATGCTACAAGAGACCCAGTACTTC.

On this clone: This specimen includes other DNA sequences encoding the same CDR3. The rearrangement uses TRBV9 and TRBJ1-2, with 7 bases that match TRBD1. With V trimmed by 3 bases and J by 2 bases, 4 bases remained unmatched. The CDR3 runs to 14 residues. CDR1 SGDLS and CDR2 YYNGEE come from the germline V gene. For the CDR3, the DNA is TGTGCCAGCAGCGGGTCAGGGGGAAACTATGGCTACACCTTC. Translation: CASSGSGGNYGYTF.

The chain carries TRBV27 and TRBJ1-1; D is undetermined. V lost 2 bases and J lost 3, with 7 bases in between. Germline lookup yields CDR1 MNHEY and CDR2 SMNVEV (reference sequence). This CDR3 has 13 amino acids. CDR3 coding DNA: TGTGCCAGCAGTTTACAGGATTACACTGAAGCTTTCTTT. Translation: CASSLQDYTEAFF.

The chain employs TRBV4-2 and TRBJ2-7; D uncertain. The CDR3 covers 15 residues. The germline CDR1 and CDR2 sequences are LGHNA and YNFKEQ. Trimming pared 1 base from V and 7 bases from J, leaving 17 bases between. CDR3 protein: CASSQGTSLLTEQYF. CDR3 bases: TGTGCCAGCAGCCAAGGTACCTCGCTCCTTACTGAGCAGTACTTC.

The chain links TRBV7-6 to TRBJ2-1; 8 bases fit TRBD2. CDR1 SGHVS and CDR2 FNYEAQ come from the germline V gene. Germline trimming cut 2 bases from V and 4 bases from J; bases unmatched to any gene: 7. The CDR3 is made up of 16 amino acids. CDR3 amino acids: CASSLRPAGGYNEQFF. The CDR3, as DNA: TGTGCCAGCAGCTTACGCCCGGCGGGAGGTTACAATGAGCAGTTCTTC.

V gene TRBV28 combines with J gene TRBJ2-1, with a weak D call TRBD1 (5 bases). The CDR3 runs to 15 residues. In germline, CDR1 is MDHEN, CDR2 SYDVKM. V was shortened by 7 bases and J by 4 bases, with 17 bases between the two germline ends. CDR3 region: CASIRDRLIYNEQFF. The CDR3 DNA sequence: TGTGCCAGCATTCGAGACAGACTCATATACAATGAGCAGTTCTTC.

The CDR3 loop is CASTSKAQSGFAYEQYF. In DNA, the CDR3 is TGTGCCAGCACCTCGAAGGCCCAGAGCGGCTTCGCCTACGAGCAGTACTTC. The rearrangement joins TRBV7-9 to TRBJ2-7, with TRBD2 as a possible D gene (5 bases). Trimming cost V 7 bases and J 2 bases, with 24 bases left between them. Germline loops: CDR1 SEHNR, CDR2 FQNEAQ (reference sequence). The CDR3 totals 17 residues.

V usage is TRBV19 and J usage is TRBJ2-2, with D possibly TRBD2 on 6 matching bases. The ends were cut back, 3 bases at V and 6 bases at J, with 20 bases in the middle. In germline, CDR1 is LNHDA, CDR2 SQIVND (reference sequence). The CDR3 is made up of 17 amino acids. The CDR3 here is CASSMGLLFLYAGELFF. The CDR3, as DNA: TGTGCCAGTAGTATGGGACTGTTATTTCTGTACGCCGGGGAGCTGTTTTTT.

The rearrangement uses TRBV28 and TRBJ2-3; D may correspond to TRBD1 or TRBD2 (6 bases each). Looked up from germline, CDR1 is MDHEN and CDR2 is SYDVKM. The CDR3 has 16 amino acids. V lost 9 bases to trimming and J lost 5 bases, with 24 bases between them. The CDR3: CASFGGGRTAVDTQYF. CDR3 bases: TGTGCCAGTTTCGGAGGGGGGAGGACAGCAGTAGATACGCAGTATTTT.

This clone was found once. Here the CDR3 DNA reads TGTGCCACCAGCAGATGGAGTGGGTCGGCGGATACGCAGTATTTT. Protein sequence: CATSRWSGSADTQYF. The V and J genes are TRBV15 and TRBJ2-3; unclear D gene. V lost 2 bases and J 6 bases, leaving 15 bases between the germline ends. The germline V gene encodes CDR1 LNHNV and CDR2 YYDKDF (reference sequence). CDR3 length: 15 residues.

The chain recombines TRBV7-9 with TRBJ1-4, with 7 bases identical to TRBD1. The CDR3 has 16 residues. Germline V lookup: CDR1 SEHNR, CDR2 FQNEAQ (reference sequence). J was trimmed by 8 bases and V by 6 bases; bases with no gene match: 15. The CDR3 protein is CASSSTGDLGREKLFF. Here the CDR3 DNA reads TGTGCCAGCAGTAGTACAGGGGACTTGGGCCGAGAAAAACTGTTTTTT.